This TCR beta chain was captured in a study of OX40 agonist ivuxolimab in advanced cancers. Looking at the study overall: Patients were treated with ivuxolimab, an agonistic anti-OX40 (CD134) antibody.

There are 15 residues in the CDR3. V was pared by 1 base and J by 1 base, with 10 bases between. In germline, CDR1 is SEHNR, CDR2 FQNEAQ (reference sequence). In this sample, this clone turned up a few times. Antigen specificity is unknown. Profiling relied on immunoSEQ multiplex PCR, and the TCRdb table lists in-frame clones only, not all of them. The repertoire has approximately 82,000 clones, around 78% of them found once; the top ten carry 0.75% to 0.85%. Study-wide results and caveats: Fewer expanded clones were found on average in CD4+ than in CD8+ T cells.

This receptor was obtained from an adult with an advanced solid tumor such as melanoma, head and neck, liver or kidney cancer. The sample consisted of CD4+ or CD8+ T cells sorted from blood, taken in a trial of the OX40 agonist ivuxolimab. This chain uses TRBV7-9 with TRBJ1-1; no reliable D call. In DNA, the CDR3 is TGTGCCAGCAGCTTAGTAGTAGGGAAGAACACTGAAGCTTTCTTT. This encodes CASSLVVGKNTEAFF.